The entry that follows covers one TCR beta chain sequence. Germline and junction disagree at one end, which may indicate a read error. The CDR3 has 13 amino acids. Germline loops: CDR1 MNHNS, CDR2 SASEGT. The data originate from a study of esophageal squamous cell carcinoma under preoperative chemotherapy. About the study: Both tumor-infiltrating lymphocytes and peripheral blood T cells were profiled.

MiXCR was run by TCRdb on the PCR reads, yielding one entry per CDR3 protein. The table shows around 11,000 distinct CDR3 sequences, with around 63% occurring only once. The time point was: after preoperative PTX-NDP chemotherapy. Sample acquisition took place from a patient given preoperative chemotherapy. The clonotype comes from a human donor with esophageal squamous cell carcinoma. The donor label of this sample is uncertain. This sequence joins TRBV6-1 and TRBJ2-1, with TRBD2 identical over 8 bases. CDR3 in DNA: TGTGCCAGGGGATGTGCGAACGGGGGGGAGCTGTTCTTC. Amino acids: CARGCANGGELFF.